This T cell receptor beta chain was sequenced during a study of identical twins. TCRdb independently ran MiXCR on the 5' RACE reads; one entry per CDR3 protein. The sample lists more than 1.5 million distinct CDR3 sequences, roughly a third occurring once. General study points: With abundant cord blood beta clonotypes, insertions were fewer; memory repertoires showed no such pattern.

This clonotype was recorded a few times. What it recognizes is unknown. With V trimmed by 9 bases and J by 5 bases, 13 bases remained unmatched. This CDR3 has 16 amino acids. The germline CDR1 and CDR2 sequences are MNHNY and SVGAGI (reference sequence). The chain couples TRBV6-6 to TRBJ2-1, with 10 bases that match TRBD2. The specimen sequenced was cord blood. The source of this sequence is a newborn girl in good health. The CDR3 sequence: CASLSAGGPRDNEQFF. The CDR3 nucleotides are TGTGCCAGTTTGTCAGCGGGAGGGCCCCGGGACAATGAGCAGTTCTTC.